This TCR beta chain was sequenced during a study of graft-versus-host responses after intestinal transplantation. Overall study: The transplants performed in recipients were multivisceral, liver-intestinal, or isolated intestinal. Study findings and constraints: Early post-transplant HvG declines were associated with peak circulating GvH clone levels. There were GvH clones found in recipient marrow, and some of them appeared first in ileum or blood.

Remarks on this clone: Its antigen is as yet unknown.

Profiled with immunoSEQ multiplex PCR; TCRdb holds only in-frame clones, not every one. The data show 100,000 to 140,000 clones, with about nine tenths seen just once and less than 0.85% held by the top ten. Germline CDR1 MNHEY, CDR2 SVGAGI. The CDR3 length is 16 residues. V was cut by 3 bases and J by 0 bases, with 12 bases left in between. This chain links TRBV6-5 with TRBJ2-1; D is perhaps TRBD1 or TRBD2 (5 bases each). The starting material was unstimulated CD4+ T cells sorted from spleen or lymph node cells, obtained before transplant. This clonotype was obtained from a human donor who was the organ donor for an intestinal transplant. In DNA form, the CDR3 reads TGTGCCAGCAGTTATTCGGCAGGGAGCTCCTACAATGAGCAGTTCTTC. Its protein is CASSYSAGSSYNEQFF.